This T cell receptor (beta chain) stems from a study of blood T cells in healthy people across ages. This clonotype has a handful of counts. Its matching antigen is unknown. Study-wide results and limits: Relative to aged donors, long-lived donors carried more naive CD4+ cells and displayed higher diversity.

The authors ran a second PCR of about 7 to 12 cycles using a sample-barcoded 5' primer and a J-beta primer mix. A single record per CDR3 protein comes from TCRdb applying MiXCR to the 5' RACE reads. The data contain over 300,000 distinct CDR3 sequences, about 55% of them singletons. CDR3 length equals 15 residues. V dropped 7 bases and J dropped 5; count of bases not matched to a gene: 11. Those donating, healthy Caucasian individuals from Russia, were aged 6 to 90. The sequenced material came from blood. The chain is built from TRBV12-3 or TRBV12-4 and TRBJ2-1, with 7 bases lining up with TRBD2. This TCR derives from a man aged 60 to 69 in good health. The CDR3, as DNA: TGTGCCAGCACCAAGACGGCTAGCGGCCACAATGAGCAGTTCTTC. Protein sequence: CASTKTASGHNEQFF.